This record concerns one T cell receptor (beta chain) sequence. Its antigen is not known. Germline V CDR1 and CDR2: MNHNS, SASEGT. This CDR3 has 15 amino acids. Trimming took off 3 bases at V and 12 bases at J, with 21 bases between the two ends. Profiled with immunoSEQ multiplex PCR; TCRdb holds only in-frame clones, not every one. The table has about 100,000 clones, 85% to 90% seen once. These data belong to a study of T cell responses to AZD1222 COVID-19 vaccine. Study-level findings and limits: The breadth and depth of Spike-specific TCRs increased once two AZD1222 doses had been given. A mostly white British donor set with more females was recruited, and clonal diversity was possibly underestimated. Among vaccine-associated CD4 TCRs, coverage spanned spike, with dominance at 160-218 and 743-854.

This chain connects TRBV6-1 to TRBJ2-1, with a tentative D call TRBD1 (6 bases). The sequence derives from an adult in good health. This sample comprised peripheral blood, obtained on day 0 of AZD1222 vaccination. The CDR3 sequence is CASSDPMVSQGTQFF. As DNA, the CDR3 is TGTGCCAGCAGTGACCCTATGGTCTCTCAGGGGACGCAGTTCTTC.